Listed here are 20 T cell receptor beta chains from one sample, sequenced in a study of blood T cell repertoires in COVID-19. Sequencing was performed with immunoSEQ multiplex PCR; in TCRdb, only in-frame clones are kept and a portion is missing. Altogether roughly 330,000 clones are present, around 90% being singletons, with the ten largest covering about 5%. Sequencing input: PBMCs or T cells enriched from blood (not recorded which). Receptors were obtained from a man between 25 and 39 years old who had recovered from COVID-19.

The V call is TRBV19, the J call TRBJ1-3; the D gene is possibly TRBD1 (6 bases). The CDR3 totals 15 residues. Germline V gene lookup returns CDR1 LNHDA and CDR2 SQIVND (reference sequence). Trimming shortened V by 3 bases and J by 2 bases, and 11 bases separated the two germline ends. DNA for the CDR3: TGTGCCAGTAGTATCATCAGGGGACCTGGAAACACCATATATTTT. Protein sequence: CASSIIRGPGNTIYF.

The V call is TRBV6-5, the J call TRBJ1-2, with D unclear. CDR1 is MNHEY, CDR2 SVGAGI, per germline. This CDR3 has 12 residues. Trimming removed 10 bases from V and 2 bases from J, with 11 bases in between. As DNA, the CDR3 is TGTGCCACGTCGACAACGAACTATGGCTACACCTTC. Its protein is CATSTTNYGYTF.

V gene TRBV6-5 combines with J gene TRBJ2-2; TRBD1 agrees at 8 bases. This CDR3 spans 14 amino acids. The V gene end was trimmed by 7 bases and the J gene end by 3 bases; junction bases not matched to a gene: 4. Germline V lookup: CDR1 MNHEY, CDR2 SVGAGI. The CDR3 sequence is CASNSQGDTGELFF. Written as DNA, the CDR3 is TGTGCCAGCAATTCACAGGGGGACACCGGGGAGCTGTTTTTT.

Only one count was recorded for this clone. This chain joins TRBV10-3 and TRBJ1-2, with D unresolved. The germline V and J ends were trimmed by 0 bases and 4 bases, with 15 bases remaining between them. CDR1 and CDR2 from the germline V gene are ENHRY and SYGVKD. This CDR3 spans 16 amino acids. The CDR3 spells CAISESRARQVYGYTF. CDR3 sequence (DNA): TGTGCCATCAGTGAGTCGAGAGCTCGCCAAGTCTATGGCTACACCTTC.

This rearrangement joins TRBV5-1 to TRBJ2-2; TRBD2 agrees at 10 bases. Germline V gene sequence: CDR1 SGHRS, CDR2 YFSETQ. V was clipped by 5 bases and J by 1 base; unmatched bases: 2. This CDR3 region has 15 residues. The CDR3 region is CASRLAGENTGELFF. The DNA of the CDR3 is TGCGCCAGCAGGCTAGCGGGGGAGAACACCGGGGAGCTGTTTTTT.

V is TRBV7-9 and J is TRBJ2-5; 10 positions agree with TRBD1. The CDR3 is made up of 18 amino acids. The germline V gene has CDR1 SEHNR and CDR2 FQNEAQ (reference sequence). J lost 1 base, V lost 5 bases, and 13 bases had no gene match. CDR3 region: CASSPTGQGILRQETQYF. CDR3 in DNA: TGTGCCAGCAGCCCGACGGGACAGGGGATCTTACGCCAAGAGACCCAGTACTTC.

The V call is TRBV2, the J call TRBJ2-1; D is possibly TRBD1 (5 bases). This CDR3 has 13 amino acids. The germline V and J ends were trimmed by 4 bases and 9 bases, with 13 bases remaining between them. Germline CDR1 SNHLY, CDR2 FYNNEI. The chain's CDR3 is CASSANYGAEQFF. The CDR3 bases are TGTGCCAGCAGTGCGAATTATGGGGCTGAGCAGTTCTTC.

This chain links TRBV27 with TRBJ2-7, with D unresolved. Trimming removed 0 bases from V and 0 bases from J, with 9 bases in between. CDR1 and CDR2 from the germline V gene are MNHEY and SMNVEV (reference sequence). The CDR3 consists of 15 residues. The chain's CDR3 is CASSLSALSSYEQYF. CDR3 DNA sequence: TGTGCCAGCAGTTTATCCGCATTGAGCTCCTACGAGCAGTACTTC.

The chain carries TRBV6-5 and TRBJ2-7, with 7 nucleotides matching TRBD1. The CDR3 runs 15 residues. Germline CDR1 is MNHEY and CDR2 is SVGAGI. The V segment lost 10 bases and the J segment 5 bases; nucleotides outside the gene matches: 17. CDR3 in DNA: TGTGCCACGGGGAGCAGACAGGGCAACAGTAACGAGCAGTACTTC. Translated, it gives CATGSRQGNSNEQYF.

The CDR3 nucleotides are TGTGCCAGCAGCGTAGCTGGACACGTTTCACCCCTCCACTTT. Protein product: CASSVAGHVSPLHF. This chain joins TRBV9 and TRBJ1-6, with a weak D call TRBD1 (5 bases). The CDR3 runs 14 residues. Germline V gene data show CDR1 as SGDLS and CDR2 as YYNGEE. The V and J ends lost 0 bases and 9 bases respectively, with 10 bases between them. Filled out from reference TRBV9 and TRBJ1-6, the complete variable domain reads DSGVTQTPKHLITATGQRVTLRCSPRSGDLSVYWYQQSLDQGLQFLIQYYNGEERAKGNILERFSAQQFPDLHSELNLSSLELGDSALYFCASSVAGHVSPLHFGNGTRLTVT.

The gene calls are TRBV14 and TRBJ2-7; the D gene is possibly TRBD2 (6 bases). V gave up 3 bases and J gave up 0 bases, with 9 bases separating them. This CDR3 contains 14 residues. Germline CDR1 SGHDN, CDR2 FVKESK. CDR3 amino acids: CASSQGDFSYEQYF. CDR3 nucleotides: TGTGCCAGCAGCCAGGGGGACTTCTCCTACGAGCAGTACTTC.

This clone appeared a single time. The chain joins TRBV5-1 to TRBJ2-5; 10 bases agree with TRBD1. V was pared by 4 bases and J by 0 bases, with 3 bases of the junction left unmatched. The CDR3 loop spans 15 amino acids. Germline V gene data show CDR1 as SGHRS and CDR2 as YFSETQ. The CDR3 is CASSQDRGDQETQYF. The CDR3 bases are TGCGCCAGCAGCCAGGACAGGGGGGACCAAGAGACCCAGTACTTC. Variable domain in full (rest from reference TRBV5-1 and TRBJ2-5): KAGVTQTPRYLIKTRGQQVTLSCSPISGHRSVSWYQQTPGQGLQFLFEYFSETQRNKGNFPGRFSGRQFSNSRSEMNVSTLELGDSALYLCASSQDRGDQETQYFGPGTRLLVL.

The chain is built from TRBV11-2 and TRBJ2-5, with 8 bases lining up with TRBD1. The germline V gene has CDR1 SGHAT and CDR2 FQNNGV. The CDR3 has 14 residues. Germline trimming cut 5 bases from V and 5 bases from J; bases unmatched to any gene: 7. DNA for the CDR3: TGTGCCAGCAGCCACCGGACAGGGAGGGAGACCCAGTACTTC. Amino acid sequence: CASSHRTGRETQYF.

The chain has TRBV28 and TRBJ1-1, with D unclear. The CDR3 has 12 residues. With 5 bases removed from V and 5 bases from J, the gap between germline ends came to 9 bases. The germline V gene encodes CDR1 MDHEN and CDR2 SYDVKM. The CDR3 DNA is TGTGCCAGCAGTGCGCCGGGAACTGAAGCTTTCTTT. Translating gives CASSAPGTEAFF.

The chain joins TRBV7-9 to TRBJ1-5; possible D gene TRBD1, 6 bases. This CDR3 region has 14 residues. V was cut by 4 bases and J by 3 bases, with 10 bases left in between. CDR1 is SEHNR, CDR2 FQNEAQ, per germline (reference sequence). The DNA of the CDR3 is TGTGCCAGCAGCTCCGGACAGACCAATCAGCCCCAGCATTTT. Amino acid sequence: CASSSGQTNQPQHF.

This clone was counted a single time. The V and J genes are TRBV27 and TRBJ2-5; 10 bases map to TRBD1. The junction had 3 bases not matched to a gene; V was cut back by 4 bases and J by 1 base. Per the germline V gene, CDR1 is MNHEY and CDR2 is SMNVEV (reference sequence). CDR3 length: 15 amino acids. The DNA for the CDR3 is TGTGCCAGCAGTTCCGGGACAGGGGTCCAAGAGACCCAGTACTTC. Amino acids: CASSSGTGVQETQYF.

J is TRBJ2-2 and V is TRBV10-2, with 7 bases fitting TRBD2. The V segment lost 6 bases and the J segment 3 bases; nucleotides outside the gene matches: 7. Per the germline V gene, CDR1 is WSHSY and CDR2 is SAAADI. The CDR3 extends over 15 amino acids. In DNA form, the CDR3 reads TGCGCCAGCAGGACCGAGACTAGCCACACCGGGGAGCTGTTTTTT. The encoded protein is CASRTETSHTGELFF.

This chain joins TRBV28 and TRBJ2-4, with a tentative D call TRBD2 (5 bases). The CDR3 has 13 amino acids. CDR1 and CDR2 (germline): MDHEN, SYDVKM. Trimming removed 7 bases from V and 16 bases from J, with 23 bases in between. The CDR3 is CASTPLGGSDPYF. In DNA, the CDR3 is TGTGCCAGCACCCCACTCGGCGGGTCGGACCCATACTTC. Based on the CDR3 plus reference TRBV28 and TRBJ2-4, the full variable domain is DVKVTQSSRYLVKRTGEKVFLECVQDMDHENMFWYRQDPGLGLRLIYFSYDVKMKEKGDIPEGYSVSREKKERFSLILESASTNQTSMYLCASTPLGGSDPYFGAGTRLSVL.

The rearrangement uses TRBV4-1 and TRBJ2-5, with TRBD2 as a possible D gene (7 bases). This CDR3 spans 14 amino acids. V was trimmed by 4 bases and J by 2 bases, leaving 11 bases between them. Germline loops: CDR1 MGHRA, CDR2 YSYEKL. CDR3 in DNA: TGCGCCAGCAGCCGGGCGGGGGCTCAAGAGACCCAGTACTTC. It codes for CASSRAGAQETQYF.

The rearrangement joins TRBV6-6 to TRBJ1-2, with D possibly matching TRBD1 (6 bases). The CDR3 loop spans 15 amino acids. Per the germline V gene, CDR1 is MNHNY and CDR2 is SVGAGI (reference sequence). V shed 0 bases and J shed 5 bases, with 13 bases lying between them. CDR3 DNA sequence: TGTGCCAGCAGTTACTCGAGCGGGACAAAGTATGGCTACACCTTC. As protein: CASSYSSGTKYGYTF.